This T cell receptor (beta chain) came from a study of blood T cell repertoires in COVID-19. Assay: immunoSEQ multiplex PCR; the TCRdb copy retains only in-frame clones and omits some. The sample includes 160,000 or so clones, 89% of them seen just once. There are 14 residues in the CDR3. In germline, CDR1 is LNHDA, CDR2 SQIVND (reference sequence). Between the trimmed V and J ends, which lost 2 bases and 3 bases, there was a span of 9 bases. This chain joins TRBV19 and TRBJ2-3; D possibly corresponds to TRBD1 (6 bases). The sequence derives from a man aged 55-75 years with acute or convalescent COVID-19. Material for sequencing was peripheral blood. The CDR3 DNA reads as TGTGCCAGTAGTATATCGCAGGGGACAGATACGCAGTATTTT. Translated: CASSISQGTDTQYF.